The 32 T cell receptor beta chains given below trace back to one sample, sequenced in a study of human T cells and chemical hapten exposure. Time point defined: patch test 2, 6 weeks after DPC sensitization. Treatment here: therapeutic diphenylcyclopropenone sensitization with weekly scalp DPC. TCRdb re-derived calls from the RACE reads in MiXCR, one entry per CDR3 protein. This sample has roughly 140,000 distinct CDR3 sequences, with 12% found just once. Sequences were derived from whole blood, sampled in connection with sensitization to the hapten diphenylcyclopropenone (DPC). These receptors were collected from a woman in her fifties or sixties with alopecia areata. Some clones in this sample may be carry-over from other donors' samples.

This clonotype showed up many times. The chain couples TRBV4-1 to TRBJ2-7; tentative D call: TRBD2 (7 bases). The CDR3 length is 13 residues. V was pared by 4 bases and J by 3 bases, with 10 bases between. CDR1 is MGHRA and CDR2 is YSYEKL in the germline V gene. Here the CDR3 DNA reads TGCGCCAGCAGCCGGGAGGGGGACTACGAGCAGTACTTC. Amino acids: CASSREGDYEQYF.

This clonotype appeared many times. The V gene is TRBV19, the J gene TRBJ2-5, with 14 positions matching TRBD2. Germline lookup yields CDR1 LNHDA and CDR2 SQIVND (reference sequence). The CDR3 contains 15 residues. The ends lost 6 bases at V and 5 bases at J; junction bases unmatched: 5. The CDR3 reads CASSRTSGRKETQYF. CDR3 bases: TGTGCCAGTAGCCGGACTAGCGGGAGGAAGGAGACCCAGTACTTC.

This clonotype was picked up a small number of times. At one end, the junction sequence differs from germline, possibly due to a read error. The chain employs TRBV7-7 and TRBJ2-5, with TRBD1 identical over 8 bases. Germline V gives CDR1 SSHAT, CDR2 FNYEAQ (reference sequence). This CDR3 is built from 15 residues. CDR3 nucleotides: TGTGCTAGCAGCCACAGACAGGGGCCACAAGAGACCCAGTACTTC. It codes for CASSHRQGPQETQYF. The full variable domain, completed using reference TRBV7-7 and TRBJ2-5, is GAGVSQSPRYKVTKRGQDVTLRCDPISSHATLYWYQQALGQGPEFLTYFNYEAQPDKSGLPSDRFSAERPEGSISTLTIQRTEQRDSAMYRCASSHRQGPQETQYFGPGTRLLVL.

This chain joins TRBV9 and TRBJ2-3; D is possibly TRBD1 or TRBD2 (5 bases each). The CDR3 has 18 residues. In germline, CDR1 is SGDLS, CDR2 YYNGEE. Trimming shortened V by 0 bases and J by 0 bases, and 17 bases separated the two germline ends. The CDR3 DNA reads as TGTGCCAGCAGCGTAGTCCCAGGGACGAGACTGAGCACAGATACGCAGTATTTT. It is translated as CASSVVPGTRLSTDTQYF.

This clonotype has only a few counts. V and J are TRBV27 and TRBJ1-5, with TRBD1 as a possible D gene (6 bases). Germline CDR1 MNHEY, CDR2 SMNVEV (reference sequence). The CDR3 loop spans 15 amino acids. Trimming removed 5 bases at V and 6 bases at J, with 17 bases between. The CDR3 sequence: CASSPLQGSSQPQHF. The CDR3 region has the DNA TGTGCCAGCAGTCCTCTTCAGGGGTCGAGTCAGCCCCAGCATTTT.

This clonotype was seen a few times. The chain joins TRBV18 to TRBJ2-5; D uncertain. This CDR3 is 12 amino acids long. Germline loops: CDR1 KGHSH, CDR2 LQKENI. Trimming removed 6 bases from V and 2 bases from J, with 7 bases in between. CDR3 loop: CASSLHQETQYF. CDR3 sequence (DNA): TGTGCCAGCTCTCTACATCAAGAGACCCAGTACTTC. Full variable domain (missing parts from reference TRBV18 and TRBJ2-5): NAGVMQNPRHLVRRRGQEARLRCSPMKGHSHVYWYRQLPEEGLKFMVYLQKENIIDESGMPKERFSAEFPKEGPSILRIQQVVRGDSAAYFCASSLHQETQYFGPGTRLLVL.

In this sample, this clonotype turned up a few times. The J gene is TRBJ2-3, the V gene TRBV6-2 or TRBV6-3, with 13 bases fitting TRBD2. This CDR3 comprises 15 residues. The V and J ends lost 9 bases and 4 bases, in that order; junction bases with no gene match: 7. Germline-derived CDR1 and CDR2 are MNHEY and SVGEGT. The CDR3 bases are TGTGCCAGTTGGACTAGCGGGAGATTGGCAGATACGCAGTATTTT. Amino acids: CASWTSGRLADTQYF.

This clonotype was counted ten times or more. An end of the junction does not agree with germline; a read error may underlie this. The chain carries TRBV5-4 and TRBJ2-2; no firm D call. This CDR3 is 14 amino acids long. Germline V gene sequence: CDR1 SGHNT, CDR2 YYREEE (reference sequence). This CDR3 is CASSSEPNTGELFF. DNA of the CDR3: TGTGCCAGCAGCTCGGAACCGAATACCGGGGAGCTGTTTTTT.

This clonotype has just a few counts. The chain employs TRBV7-2 and TRBJ1-1; D uncertain. The CDR3 contains 13 residues. Deletions cut 5 bases from V and 1 base from J, with 8 bases between. Germline-derived CDR1 and CDR2 are SGHTA and FQGNSA. In DNA form, the CDR3 reads TGTGCCAGCAGCCATGCGGGGAACACTGAAGCTTTCTTT. Protein sequence: CASSHAGNTEAFF. The full variable domain, completed using reference TRBV7-2 and TRBJ1-1, is GAGVSQSPSNKVTEKGKDVELRCDPISGHTALYWYRQSLGQGLEFLIYFQGNSAPDKSGLPSDRFSAERTGGSVSTLTIQRTQQEDSAVYLCASSHAGNTEAFFGQGTRLTVV.

The chain links TRBV3-1 to TRBJ2-3; TRBD2 matches 10 bases. V lost 1 base to trimming and J lost 6 bases; unmatched junction nucleotides: 7. The CDR3 spans 16 residues. Looked up from germline, CDR1 is LGHDT and CDR2 is YNNKEL (reference sequence). For the CDR3, the DNA is TGTGCCAGCAGCCAAGTCGACCTAGCGGGAGCTGATACGCAGTATTTT. Encoded protein: CASSQVDLAGADTQYF.

A few counts support this clonotype. V is TRBV7-9 and J is TRBJ1-4, with TRBD1 identical over 10 bases. The V segment lost 0 bases and the J segment 15 bases; nucleotides outside the gene matches: 4. The germline gives CDR1 SEHNR, CDR2 FQNEAQ (reference sequence). This CDR3 has 13 residues. As DNA, the CDR3 is TGTGCCAGCAGCTTAGCCCCCGGGACAGGGGTGTTTTTT. Translating it yields CASSLAPGTGVFF.

This clonotype has at least ten counts. The chain links TRBV7-2 to TRBJ1-6, with D unclear. Deletions cut 0 bases from V and 7 bases from J, with 10 bases between. Germline loops: CDR1 SGHTA, CDR2 FQGNSA. The CDR3 runs 15 residues. CDR3 coding DNA: TGTGCCAGCAGCTTAGCGGAGGGAAGCAATTCACCCCTCCACTTT. Protein product: CASSLAEGSNSPLHF.

The chain links TRBV6-2 or TRBV6-3 to TRBJ2-7, with 14 bases that match TRBD2. CDR3 size: 19 residues. Germline CDR1 MNHEY, CDR2 SVGEGT. V was clipped by 0 bases and J by 2 bases; unmatched bases: 9. The CDR3 nucleotides read TGTGCCAGCAGTTACTCGACTTGGACTAGCGGGAGGTTAGCCTACGAGCAGTACTTC. Its protein product is CASSYSTWTSGRLAYEQYF.

The rearrangement links TRBV18 to TRBJ1-1, with 10 bases identical to TRBD1. The germline gives CDR1 KGHSH, CDR2 LQKENI. Unmatched junction bases numbered 1, after V lost 3 bases and J lost 6 bases. The CDR3 length is 13 residues. Here the CDR3 DNA reads TGTGCCAGCTCACCCGGGACAGGGGCTGAAGCTTTCTTT. Its protein product is CASSPGTGAEAFF. Looking up the rest from reference TRBV18 and TRBJ1-1 gives the full variable domain: NAGVMQNPRHLVRRRGQEARLRCSPMKGHSHVYWYRQLPEEGLKFMVYLQKENIIDESGMPKERFSAEFPKEGPSILRIQQVVRGDSAAYFCASSPGTGAEAFFGQGTRLTVV.

DNA for the CDR3: TGTGCCAGCTCACCACGGGGTAGCCCGAGCGATGAGCAGTTCTTC. It specifies CASSPRGSPSDEQFF. This chain links TRBV18 with TRBJ2-1; unclear D gene. Trimming shortened V by 1 base and J by 8 bases, and 15 bases separated the two germline ends. Germline V gives CDR1 KGHSH, CDR2 LQKENI. CDR3 length equals 15 residues.

A few counts support this clonotype. The rearrangement links TRBV6-2 or TRBV6-3 to TRBJ2-3; perhaps D is TRBD1 or TRBD2 (5 bases each). The CDR3 is made up of 15 amino acids. V shed 5 bases and J shed 2 bases, with 14 bases lying between them. Germline CDR1 is MNHEY and CDR2 is SVGEGT. CDR3 nucleotides: TGTGCCAGCAGTAGGGGACCGACACTCACAGATACGCAGTATTTT. Encoded protein: CASSRGPTLTDTQYF.

This clonotype was picked up many times. The chain uses TRBV12-3 or TRBV12-4 and TRBJ2-3; D is unclear. Trimming removed 1 base at V and 3 bases at J, with 14 bases between. This CDR3 is built from 16 residues. CDR3 residues: CASSLGATRATDTQYF. The CDR3 coding sequence is TGTGCCAGCAGTTTAGGAGCGACCCGGGCAACAGATACGCAGTATTTT.

CDR3 protein: CAWSSQGRTEAFF. The CDR3 nucleotides read TGTGCCTGGAGTTCACAGGGAAGGACTGAAGCTTTCTTT. The rearrangement links TRBV30 to TRBJ1-1, with D possibly being TRBD1 (6 bases). Germline V gene data show CDR1 as GTSNPN and CDR2 as SVGIG (reference sequence). Trimming left V 2 bases short and J 5 bases short, with 12 bases between. This CDR3 is 13 amino acids long.

The chain links TRBV14 to TRBJ2-5; maybe TRBD1 (6 bases). This CDR3 spans 13 amino acids. With 4 bases removed from V and 8 bases from J, the gap between germline ends came to 14 bases. Germline V CDR1 and CDR2: SGHDN, FVKESK. The CDR3, as DNA: TGTGCCAGCAGCCCGGTGATTGGGACAACCCAGTACTTC. Protein sequence: CASSPVIGTTQYF.

This clonotype was observed at least ten times. This chain connects TRBV19 to TRBJ2-2, with 7 bases fitting TRBD1. With V trimmed by 2 bases and J by 0 bases, 0 bases remained unmatched. This CDR3 is 15 amino acids long. CDR1 is LNHDA and CDR2 is SQIVND in the germline V gene (reference sequence). CDR3 loop: CASSIQGANTGELFF. For the CDR3, the DNA is TGTGCCAGTAGTATACAGGGGGCGAACACCGGGGAGCTGTTTTTT.

This clonotype has a handful of counts. The CDR3 region is CASSQDPAGGGQETQYF. Here the CDR3 DNA reads TGTGCCAGCAGCCAAGATCCAGCGGGAGGGGGCCAAGAGACCCAGTACTTC. The chain has TRBV4-2 and TRBJ2-5, with 10 bases lining up with TRBD2. The junction had 5 bases not matched to a gene; V was cut back by 0 bases and J by 1 base. The germline gives CDR1 LGHNA, CDR2 YNFKEQ. CDR3 length: 17 amino acids.

With respect to this clonotype: It may be a read error: a sequence one base away is much more abundant. This chain joins TRBV9 and TRBJ2-7; D is ambiguous. V shed 3 bases and J shed 9 bases, with 19 bases lying between them. Germline CDR1 is SGDLS and CDR2 is YYNGEE. The CDR3 has 14 amino acids. The CDR3 region is CASSETSWAVGQYF. The CDR3 DNA reads as TGTGCCAGCAGCGAAACCTCCTGGGCAGTCGGGCAGTACTTC.

The V call is TRBV14, the J call TRBJ2-4; D tentatively fits TRBD1 or TRBD2 (6 bases each). Per germline, CDR1 SGHDN and CDR2 FVKESK. The CDR3 covers 22 residues. The ends were cut back, 0 bases at V and 0 bases at J, with 27 bases in the middle. CDR3 DNA: TGTGCCAGCAGCCAAGATAATCTTTTCGCGGGACAAGTAGCACTAGCCAAAAACATTCAGTACTTC. Encoded protein: CASSQDNLFAGQVALAKNIQYF.

In its sample, this clonotype was seen a few times. J is TRBJ2-7 and V is TRBV5-1, with 9 bases fitting TRBD2. The CDR3 is 15 residues long. Trimming removed 3 bases from V and 2 bases from J; junction bases left unmatched: 6. The V gene's germline CDR1 is SGHRS and CDR2 YFSETQ. Written as DNA, the CDR3 is TGCGCCAGCAGCTCCGGACTAGCGTCCACCTACGAGCAGTACTTC. Translating gives CASSSGLASTYEQYF. Supplemented by reference TRBV5-1 and TRBJ2-7, the full variable domain reads KAGVTQTPRYLIKTRGQQVTLSCSPISGHRSVSWYQQTPGQGLQFLFEYFSETQRNKGNFPGRFSGRQFSNSRSEMNVSTLELGDSALYLCASSSGLASTYEQYFGPGTRLTVT.

This clonotype occurred a few times. The rearrangement uses TRBV29-1 and TRBJ1-2, with TRBD1 matching 7 bases. CDR1 and CDR2 (germline): SQVTM, ANQGSEA. CDR3 length: 13 amino acids. With V trimmed by 8 bases and J by 7 bases, 13 bases remained unmatched. CDR3 sequence: CSSSGTDVAGYTF. The CDR3 region has the DNA TGCAGCTCCTCAGGGACAGATGTCGCTGGCTACACCTTC.

Only a few counts were recorded for this clonotype. The chain combines TRBV9 with TRBJ2-1; tentative D call: TRBD2 (6 bases). Germline CDR1 reads SGDLS; CDR2 reads YYNGEE. The CDR3 is made up of 17 amino acids. V lost 4 bases and J 2 bases, leaving 19 bases between the germline ends. In DNA, the CDR3 is TGTGCCAGCAGCCCCCAACCGGGACTCCGCACCTACAATGAGCAGTTCTTC. It is translated as CASSPQPGLRTYNEQFF.

The V and J genes are TRBV6-6 and TRBJ2-3, with 10 positions matching TRBD1. CDR1 and CDR2 (germline): MNHNY, SVGAGI (reference sequence). J lost 3 bases, V lost 0 bases, and 12 bases had no gene match. The CDR3 contains 19 residues. The CDR3, as DNA: TGTGCCAGCAGTTACTCGGGGGTCCCGGGACAGGGGAGGACAGATACGCAGTATTTT. The encoded protein is CASSYSGVPGQGRTDTQYF.

The chain is built from TRBV20-1 and TRBJ2-7; 7 bases align to TRBD2. The V and J ends lost 2 bases and 2 bases, in that order; junction bases with no gene match: 12. This CDR3 comprises 16 residues. Germline V gene data show CDR1 as DFQATT and CDR2 as SNEGSKA (reference sequence). The CDR3 sequence is CSARPFVGRKTYEQYF. The CDR3 nucleotides are TGCAGTGCTAGACCCTTTGTCGGGAGGAAAACCTACGAGCAGTACTTC.

The gene calls are TRBV6-2 or TRBV6-3 and TRBJ2-7, with 10 bases that match TRBD1. The length of the CDR3 is 15 residues. Trimming took 5 bases from V and 1 from J; bases not matched to a gene: 5. Per germline, CDR1 MNHEY and CDR2 SVGEGT. CDR3 bases: TGTGCCAGCAGTCGCGGACAGGGGGGATCCTACGAGCAGTACTTC. This codes for CASSRGQGGSYEQYF.

This clonotype appeared many times. V is TRBV3-1 and J is TRBJ2-2, with D possibly matching TRBD1 (6 bases). Germline lookup yields CDR1 LGHDT and CDR2 YNNKEL (reference sequence). The CDR3 length is 14 residues. Trimming pared 2 bases from V and 7 bases from J, leaving 11 bases between. CDR3 nucleotides: TGTGCCAGCAGCCAACCACAGGGTTTCGGGGAGCTGTTTTTT. Residues: CASSQPQGFGELFF.

The rearrangement links TRBV3-1 to TRBJ2-5; maybe TRBD2 (6 bases). The CDR3 runs 13 residues. In germline, CDR1 is LGHDT, CDR2 YNNKEL (reference sequence). V lost 4 bases, J lost 7 bases, and 13 bases lay in between. DNA for the CDR3: TGTGCCAGCAGCCCCCCGGAGGGCGGGACCCAGTACTTC. Translating gives CASSPPEGGTQYF.

The chain carries TRBV5-4 and TRBJ2-3, with unresolved D. V lost 0 bases and J lost 5, with 7 bases in between. Germline loops: CDR1 SGHNT, CDR2 YYREEE (reference sequence). The CDR3 contains 13 residues. CDR3 loop: CASSLAGRDTQYF. The CDR3 DNA follows: TGTGCCAGCAGCTTGGCCGGGCGAGATACGCAGTATTTT.